What follows are 11 T cell receptor beta chains derived from one specimen sequenced in a study of cytomegalovirus exposure and HLA in healthy donors. A multiplex PCR was run with 60 Vbeta primers and 13 Jbeta primers. The assay was immunoSEQ multiplex PCR, and TCRdb's table has in-frame clones only and misses some. The sample gives around 180,000 clones, about 78% of which show up once; about 13% is in the top ten. Source material: PBMCs. The receptors were sampled from a woman between 50 and 59 years old in good health and CMV-seropositive.

The rearrangement uses TRBV11-2 and TRBJ1-2; D might be TRBD1 (6 bases). The germline CDR1 and CDR2 sequences are SGHAT and FQNNGV. V shed 5 bases and J shed 7 bases, with 14 bases lying between them. The CDR3 sequence is 13 residues long. The CDR3 here is CASSPRQEAGYTF. In DNA, the CDR3 is TGTGCCAGCAGCCCTCGACAGGAGGCTGGCTACACCTTC.

This CDR3 reads CASSAQGLGGYTF. CDR3 in DNA: TGTGCCAGCAGCGCTCAGGGGCTGGGTGGCTACACCTTC. The rearrangement links TRBV9 to TRBJ1-2, with a tentative D call TRBD1 (6 bases). The germline V gene encodes CDR1 SGDLS and CDR2 YYNGEE. CDR3 length: 13 residues. The V end lost 3 bases, the J end lost 7 bases, and 13 bases lay between the germline ends.

This CDR3 is CASSQTGLETQYF. CDR3 coding DNA: TGCGCCAGCAGCCAGACAGGGTTAGAGACCCAGTACTTC. The V gene is TRBV5-1, the J gene TRBJ2-5, with TRBD1 matching 7 bases. CDR1 and CDR2 (germline): SGHRS, YFSETQ. V trimming: 4 bases; J trimming: 4 bases; junction bases outside the gene matches: 4. The CDR3 runs 13 residues.

The V gene is TRBV5-1, the J gene TRBJ2-7; 8 bases fit TRBD1. With V trimmed by 2 bases and J by 3 bases, 7 bases remained unmatched. Germline lookup yields CDR1 SGHRS and CDR2 YFSETQ. The CDR3 length is 15 residues. The CDR3 DNA is TGCGCCAGCAGCTTCGATCAGACAGGGGTCTACGAGCAGTACTTC. It codes for CASSFDQTGVYEQYF.

This chain uses TRBV4-1 with TRBJ2-1; 10 bases fit TRBD2. After removal of 5 bases from V and 0 bases from J, the junction contained 1 base not matched to a gene. The CDR3 has 15 amino acids. Germline CDR1 is MGHRA and CDR2 is YSYEKL. CDR3: CASSSSGGSYNEQFF. DNA of the CDR3: TGCGCCAGCAGCTCTAGCGGGGGCTCCTACAATGAGCAGTTCTTC.

The gene calls are TRBV9 and TRBJ1-1, with TRBD1 matching 11 bases. There are 15 residues in the CDR3. Germline CDR1 is SGDLS and CDR2 is YYNGEE. Trimming removed 1 base from V and 4 bases from J; junction bases left unmatched: 3. This CDR3 reads CASSVTGTGGTEAFF. The CDR3, as DNA: TGTGCCAGCAGCGTAACCGGGACAGGGGGCACTGAAGCTTTCTTT. The variable domain in full, completed from reference TRBV9 and TRBJ1-1, reads DSGVTQTPKHLITATGQRVTLRCSPRSGDLSVYWYQQSLDQGLQFLIQYYNGEERAKGNILERFSAQQFPDLHSELNLSSLELGDSALYFCASSVTGTGGTEAFFGQGTRLTVV.

The chain carries TRBV7-2 and TRBJ1-1; D unclear. The V end was cut by 0 bases, the J end by 5 bases, with 7 bases between. The germline CDR1 and CDR2 sequences are SGHTA and FQGNSA. The CDR3 is made up of 13 amino acids. The CDR3 region is CASSLAEGTEAFF. CDR3 sequence (DNA): TGTGCCAGCAGCTTAGCGGAGGGAACTGAAGCTTTCTTT.

V is TRBV2 and J is TRBJ1-5; 10 bases fit TRBD1. Germline CDR1 reads SNHLY; CDR2 reads FYNNEI. J was trimmed by 7 bases and V by 4 bases; bases with no gene match: 4. The CDR3 spans 14 residues. The CDR3 DNA sequence: TGTGCCAGCAGTGGACAGGGGGCGGAACAGCCCCAGCATTTT. It yields the protein CASSGQGAEQPQHF.

This clone occurred once. The chain links TRBV7-9 to TRBJ1-1, with TRBD1 as a possible D gene (5 bases). V was pared by 11 bases and J by 1 base, with 11 bases between. CDR3 length: 12 residues. Per the germline V gene, CDR1 is SEHNR and CDR2 is FQNEAQ (reference sequence). CDR3 DNA sequence: TGTGCCTGGTTCACAGGGAACACTGAAGCTTTCTTT. Its translation is CAWFTGNTEAFF.

The chain has TRBV6-1 and TRBJ2-3; TRBD2 aligns across 7 bases. The junction had 6 bases not matched to a gene; V was cut back by 6 bases and J by 3 bases. The CDR3 loop spans 14 amino acids. Per the germline V gene, CDR1 is MNHNS and CDR2 is SASEGT. The CDR3 DNA reads TGTGCCAGCAGCGTCGGACTAGGGACAGATACGCAGTATTTT. Translation gives CASSVGLGTDTQYF.

This chain links TRBV14 with TRBJ1-4, with 11 bases that match TRBD1. Trimming at V came to 4 bases and at J to 14 bases, leaving 18 bases not matched to a gene. Germline-derived CDR1 and CDR2 are SGHDN and FVKESK. This CDR3 contains 17 residues. The CDR3 region is CASSLFPRGQGDTGLFF. CDR3 bases: TGTGCCAGCAGCCTCTTTCCCCGGGGACAGGGGGACACTGGGCTGTTTTTT.